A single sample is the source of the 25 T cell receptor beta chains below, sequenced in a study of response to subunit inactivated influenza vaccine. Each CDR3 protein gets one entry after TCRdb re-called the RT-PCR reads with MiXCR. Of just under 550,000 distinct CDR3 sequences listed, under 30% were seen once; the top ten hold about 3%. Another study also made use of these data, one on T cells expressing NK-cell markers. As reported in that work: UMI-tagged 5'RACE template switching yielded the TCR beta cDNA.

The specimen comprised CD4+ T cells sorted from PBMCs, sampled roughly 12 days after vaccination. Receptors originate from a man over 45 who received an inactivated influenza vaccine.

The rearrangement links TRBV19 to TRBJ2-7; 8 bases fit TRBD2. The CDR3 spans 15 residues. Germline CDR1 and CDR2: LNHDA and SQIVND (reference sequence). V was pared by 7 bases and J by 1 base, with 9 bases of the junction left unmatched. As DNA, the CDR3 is TGTGCCAGTAAAACGGGGGGGGTCGGATCCTACGAGCAGTACTTC. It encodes CASKTGGVGSYEQYF.

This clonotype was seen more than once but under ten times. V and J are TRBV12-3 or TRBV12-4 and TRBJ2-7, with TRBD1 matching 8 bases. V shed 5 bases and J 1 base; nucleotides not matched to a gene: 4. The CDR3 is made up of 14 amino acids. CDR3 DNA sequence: TGTGCCAGCAGTCAGGACAGGGCTTCCTACGAGCAGTACTTC. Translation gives CASSQDRASYEQYF.

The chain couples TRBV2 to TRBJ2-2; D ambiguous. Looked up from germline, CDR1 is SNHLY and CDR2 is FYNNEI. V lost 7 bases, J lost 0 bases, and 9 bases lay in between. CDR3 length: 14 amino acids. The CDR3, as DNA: TGTGCCAGCATGGCGGCGGCGAACACCGGGGAGCTGTTTTTT. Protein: CASMAAANTGELFF.

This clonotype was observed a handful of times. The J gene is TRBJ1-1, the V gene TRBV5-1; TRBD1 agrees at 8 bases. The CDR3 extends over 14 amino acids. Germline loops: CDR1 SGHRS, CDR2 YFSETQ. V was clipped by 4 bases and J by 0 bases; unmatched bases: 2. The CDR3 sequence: CASSATGVNTEAFF. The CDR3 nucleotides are TGCGCCAGCAGCGCGACAGGGGTGAACACTGAAGCTTTCTTT.

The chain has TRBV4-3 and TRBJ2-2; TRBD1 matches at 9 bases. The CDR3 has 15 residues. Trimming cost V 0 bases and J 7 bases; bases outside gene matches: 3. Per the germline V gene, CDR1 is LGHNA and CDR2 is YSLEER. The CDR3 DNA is TGCGCCAGCAGCCAAGAGCGGACAGGGGTCGGGGAGCTGTTTTTT. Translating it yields CASSQERTGVGELFF.

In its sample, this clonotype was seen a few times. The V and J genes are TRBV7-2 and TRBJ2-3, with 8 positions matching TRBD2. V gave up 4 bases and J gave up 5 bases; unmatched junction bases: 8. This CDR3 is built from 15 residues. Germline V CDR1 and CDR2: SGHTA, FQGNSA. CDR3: CASSSRRGAGDTQYF. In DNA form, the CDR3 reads TGTGCCAGCAGCTCACGGCGGGGGGCGGGAGATACGCAGTATTTT. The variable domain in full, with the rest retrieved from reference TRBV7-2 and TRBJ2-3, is GAGVSQSPSNKVTEKGKDVELRCDPISGHTALYWYRQSLGQGLEFLIYFQGNSAPDKSGLPSDRFSAERTGGSVSTLTIQRTQQEDSAVYLCASSSRRGAGDTQYFGPGTRLTVL.

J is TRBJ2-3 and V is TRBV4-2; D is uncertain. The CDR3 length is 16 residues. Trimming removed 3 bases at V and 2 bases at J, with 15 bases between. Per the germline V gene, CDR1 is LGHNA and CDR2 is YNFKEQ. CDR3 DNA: TGTGCCAGCAGCCAGGCCGGTACGGATATCACAGATACGCAGTATTTT. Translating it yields CASSQAGTDITDTQYF.

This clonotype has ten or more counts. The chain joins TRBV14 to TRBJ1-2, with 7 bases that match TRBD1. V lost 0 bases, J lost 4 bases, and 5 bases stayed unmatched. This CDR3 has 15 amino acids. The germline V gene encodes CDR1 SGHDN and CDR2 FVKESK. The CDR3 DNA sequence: TGTGCCAGCAGCCAAGATTTTGGGACAGTCTATGGCTACACCTTC. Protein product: CASSQDFGTVYGYTF.

The CDR3 loop is CSASNSGREDEQYF. The CDR3 DNA follows: TGCAGTGCTAGTAATAGCGGGAGGGAGGACGAGCAGTACTTC. The chain joins TRBV20-1 to TRBJ2-7; TRBD2 matches at 11 bases. The V and J ends lost 3 bases and 5 bases, in that order; junction bases with no gene match: 6. Germline V gene sequence: CDR1 DFQATT, CDR2 SNEGSKA (reference sequence). This CDR3 contains 14 residues.

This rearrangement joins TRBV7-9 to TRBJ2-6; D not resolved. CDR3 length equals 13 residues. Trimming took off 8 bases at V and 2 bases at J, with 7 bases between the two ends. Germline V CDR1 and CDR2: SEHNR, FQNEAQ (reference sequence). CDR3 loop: CASHPAGANVLTF. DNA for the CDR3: TGTGCCAGCCATCCAGCTGGGGCCAACGTCCTGACTTTC. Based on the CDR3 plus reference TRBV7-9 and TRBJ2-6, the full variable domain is DTGVSQNPRHKITKRGQNVTFRCDPISEHNRLYWYRQTLGQGPEFLTYFQNEAQLEKSRLLSDRFSAERPKGSFSTLEIQRTEQGDSAMYLCASHPAGANVLTFGAGSRLTVL.

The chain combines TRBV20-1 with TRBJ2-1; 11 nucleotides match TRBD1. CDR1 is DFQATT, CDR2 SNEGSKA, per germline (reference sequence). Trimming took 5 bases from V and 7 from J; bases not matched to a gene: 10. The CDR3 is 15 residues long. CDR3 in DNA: TGCAGTGCTCCTACCGCGGGGACAGGGGGGAATGAGCAGTTCTTC. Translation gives CSAPTAGTGGNEQFF.

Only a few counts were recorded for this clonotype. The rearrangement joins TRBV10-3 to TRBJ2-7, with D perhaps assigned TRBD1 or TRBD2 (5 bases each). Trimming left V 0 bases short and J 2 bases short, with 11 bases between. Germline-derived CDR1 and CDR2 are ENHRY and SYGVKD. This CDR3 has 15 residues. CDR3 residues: CAISESKGTAYEQYF. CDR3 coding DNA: TGTGCCATCAGTGAGTCTAAGGGGACGGCCTACGAGCAGTACTTC.

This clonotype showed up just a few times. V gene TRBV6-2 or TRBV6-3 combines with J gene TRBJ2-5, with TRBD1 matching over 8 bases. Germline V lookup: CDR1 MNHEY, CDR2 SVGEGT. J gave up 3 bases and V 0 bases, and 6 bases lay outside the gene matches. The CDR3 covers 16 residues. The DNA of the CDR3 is TGTGCCAGCAGTTACTCGCTGACAGGGGTCAAAGAGACCCAGTACTTC. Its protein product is CASSYSLTGVKETQYF.

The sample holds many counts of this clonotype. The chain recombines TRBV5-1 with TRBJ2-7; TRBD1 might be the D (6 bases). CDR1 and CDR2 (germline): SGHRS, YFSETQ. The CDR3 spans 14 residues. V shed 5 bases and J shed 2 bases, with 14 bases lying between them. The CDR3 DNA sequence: TGCGCCAGCAGTAAGCAGGGGATCACCTACGAGCAGTACTTC. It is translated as CASSKQGITYEQYF.

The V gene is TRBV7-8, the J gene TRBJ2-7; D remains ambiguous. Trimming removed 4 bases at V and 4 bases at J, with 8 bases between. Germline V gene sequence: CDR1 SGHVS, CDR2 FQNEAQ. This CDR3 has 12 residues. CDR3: CASSYTAYEQYF. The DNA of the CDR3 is TGTGCCAGCAGCTATACAGCTTACGAGCAGTACTTC.

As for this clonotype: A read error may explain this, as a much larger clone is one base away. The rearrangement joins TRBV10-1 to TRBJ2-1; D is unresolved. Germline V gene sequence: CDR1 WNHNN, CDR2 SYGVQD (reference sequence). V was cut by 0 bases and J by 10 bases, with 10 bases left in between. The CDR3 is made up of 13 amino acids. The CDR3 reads CASSESYIGEQFF. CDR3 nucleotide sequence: TGCGCCAGCAGTGAGTCGTATATAGGAGAGCAGTTCTTC.

The CDR3 DNA follows: TGTGCCAGCAGCCCCAGACGACGGGGTTACACTGAAGCTTTCTTT. Its translation: CASSPRRRGYTEAFF. V is TRBV4-2 and J is TRBJ1-1; D is unclear. The CDR3 spans 15 residues. V gave up 4 bases and J gave up 3 bases, with 15 bases separating them. Germline V gene sequence: CDR1 LGHNA, CDR2 YNFKEQ.

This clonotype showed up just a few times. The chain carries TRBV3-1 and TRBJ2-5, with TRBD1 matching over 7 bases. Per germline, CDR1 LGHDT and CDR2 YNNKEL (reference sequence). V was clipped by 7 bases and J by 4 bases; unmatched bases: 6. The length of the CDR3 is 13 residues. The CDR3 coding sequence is TGTGCCAGCACCCCACGGGACAGAGAGACCCAGTACTTC. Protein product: CASTPRDRETQYF.

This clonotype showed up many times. Here the CDR3 DNA reads TGCGCCAGCAGCTTGAAAGGCCCCCTATCCTACAATGAGCAGTTCTTC. Translating gives CASSLKGPLSYNEQFF. The gene calls are TRBV5-1 and TRBJ2-1; no definite D call. The germline V gene encodes CDR1 SGHRS and CDR2 YFSETQ. V lost 1 base to trimming and J lost 1 base, with 12 bases between them. The CDR3 has 16 residues.

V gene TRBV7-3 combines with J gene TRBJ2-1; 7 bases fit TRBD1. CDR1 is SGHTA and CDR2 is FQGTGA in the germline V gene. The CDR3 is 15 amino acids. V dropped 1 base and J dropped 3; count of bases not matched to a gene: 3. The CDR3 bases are TGTGCCAGCAGCTTAAGGGGGACAGTCTACAATGAGCAGTTCTTC. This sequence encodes CASSLRGTVYNEQFF.

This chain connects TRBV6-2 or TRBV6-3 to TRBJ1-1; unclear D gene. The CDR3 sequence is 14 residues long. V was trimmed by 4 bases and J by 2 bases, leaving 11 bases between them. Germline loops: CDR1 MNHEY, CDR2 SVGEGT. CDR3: CASSLPSLNTEAFF. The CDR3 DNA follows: TGTGCCAGCAGTTTGCCCAGCCTCAACACTGAAGCTTTCTTT.

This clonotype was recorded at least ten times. CDR3 nucleotide sequence: TGTGCCAGCTCCCCAACAGGGGGCAATGAGCAGTTCTTC. Translating it yields CASSPTGGNEQFF. The rearrangement uses TRBV12-3 or TRBV12-4 and TRBJ2-1, with 8 nucleotides matching TRBD1. J gave up 6 bases and V 8 bases, and 6 bases lay outside the gene matches. This CDR3 region has 13 residues.

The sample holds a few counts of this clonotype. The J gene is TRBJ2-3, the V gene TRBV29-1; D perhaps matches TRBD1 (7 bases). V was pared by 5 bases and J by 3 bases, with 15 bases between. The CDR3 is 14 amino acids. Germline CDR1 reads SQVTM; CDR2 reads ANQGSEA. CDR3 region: CSVQEGARTDTQYF. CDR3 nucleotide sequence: TGCAGCGTTCAGGAGGGGGCAAGGACAGATACGCAGTATTTT.

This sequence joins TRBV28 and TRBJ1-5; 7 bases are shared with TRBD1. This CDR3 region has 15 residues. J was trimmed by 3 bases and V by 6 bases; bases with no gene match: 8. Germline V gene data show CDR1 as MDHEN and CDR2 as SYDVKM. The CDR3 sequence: CASRPGQAVNQPQHF. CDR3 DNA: TGTGCCAGCAGACCTGGACAGGCTGTCAATCAGCCCCAGCATTTT. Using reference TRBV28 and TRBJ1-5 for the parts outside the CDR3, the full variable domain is DVKVTQSSRYLVKRTGEKVFLECVQDMDHENMFWYRQDPGLGLRLIYFSYDVKMKEKGDIPEGYSVSREKKERFSLILESASTNQTSMYLCASRPGQAVNQPQHFGDGTRLSIL.

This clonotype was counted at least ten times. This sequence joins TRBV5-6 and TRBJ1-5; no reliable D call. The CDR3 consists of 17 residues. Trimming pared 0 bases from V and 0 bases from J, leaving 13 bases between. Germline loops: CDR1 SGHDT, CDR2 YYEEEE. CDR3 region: CASSLGPPPISNQPQHF. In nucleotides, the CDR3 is TGTGCCAGCAGCTTGGGTCCGCCCCCGATTAGCAATCAGCCCCAGCATTTT.